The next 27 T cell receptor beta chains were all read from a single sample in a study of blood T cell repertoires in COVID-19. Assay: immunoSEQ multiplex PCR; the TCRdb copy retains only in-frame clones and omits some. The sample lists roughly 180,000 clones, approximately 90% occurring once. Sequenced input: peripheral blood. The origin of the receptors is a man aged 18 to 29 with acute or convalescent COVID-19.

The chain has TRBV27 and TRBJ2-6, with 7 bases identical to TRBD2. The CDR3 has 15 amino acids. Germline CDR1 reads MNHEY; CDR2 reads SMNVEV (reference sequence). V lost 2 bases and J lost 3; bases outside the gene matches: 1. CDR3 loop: CASSLGGGGANVLTF. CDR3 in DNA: TGTGCCAGCAGTTTAGGCGGGGGTGGGGCCAACGTCCTGACTTTC.

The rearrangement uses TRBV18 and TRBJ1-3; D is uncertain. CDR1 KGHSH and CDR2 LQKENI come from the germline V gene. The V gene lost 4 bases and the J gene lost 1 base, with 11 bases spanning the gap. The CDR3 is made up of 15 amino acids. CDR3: CASSRGPGSGNTIYF. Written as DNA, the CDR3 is TGTGCCAGCTCACGAGGGCCCGGGTCTGGAAACACCATATATTTT. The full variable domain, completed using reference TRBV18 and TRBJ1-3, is NAGVMQNPRHLVRRRGQEARLRCSPMKGHSHVYWYRQLPEEGLKFMVYLQKENIIDESGMPKERFSAEFPKEGPSILRIQQVVRGDSAAYFCASSRGPGSGNTIYFGEGSWLTVV.

For the CDR3, the DNA is TGTGCCAGCCAGGGGTTTGACTATGGCTACACCTTC. This gives the protein CASQGFDYGYTF. V is TRBV2 and J is TRBJ1-2, with a tentative D call TRBD1 (6 bases). Trimming removed 8 bases from V and 3 bases from J, with 10 bases in between. CDR3 size: 12 residues. CDR1 and CDR2 (germline): SNHLY, FYNNEI.

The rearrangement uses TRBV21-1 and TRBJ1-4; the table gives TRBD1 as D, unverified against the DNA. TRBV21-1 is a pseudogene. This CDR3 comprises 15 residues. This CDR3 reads CASSNRTGYGEKLFF. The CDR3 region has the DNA TGTGCCAGCAGCAACCGGACAGGGTATGGAGAAAAACTGTTTTTT.

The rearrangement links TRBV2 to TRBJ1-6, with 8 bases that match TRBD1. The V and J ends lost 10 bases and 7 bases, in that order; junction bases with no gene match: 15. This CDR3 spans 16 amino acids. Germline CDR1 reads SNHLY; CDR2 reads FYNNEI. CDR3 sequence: CAIILSDRGLNSPLHF. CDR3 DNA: TGTGCCATCATACTTAGCGACAGGGGATTGAATTCACCCCTCCACTTT.

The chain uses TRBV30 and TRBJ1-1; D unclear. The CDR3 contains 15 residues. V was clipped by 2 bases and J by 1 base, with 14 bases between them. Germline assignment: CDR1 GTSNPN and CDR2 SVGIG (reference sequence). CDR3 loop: CAWSRSGLRNTEAFF. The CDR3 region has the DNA TGTGCCTGGAGTAGGTCAGGACTGCGGAACACTGAAGCTTTCTTT.

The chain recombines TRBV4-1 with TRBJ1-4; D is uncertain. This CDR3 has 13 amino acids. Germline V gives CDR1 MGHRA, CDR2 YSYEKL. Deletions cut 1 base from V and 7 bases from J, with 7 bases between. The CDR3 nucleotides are TGCGCCAGCAGCCAAGTAACCGGTGAAAAACTGTTTTTT. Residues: CASSQVTGEKLFF.

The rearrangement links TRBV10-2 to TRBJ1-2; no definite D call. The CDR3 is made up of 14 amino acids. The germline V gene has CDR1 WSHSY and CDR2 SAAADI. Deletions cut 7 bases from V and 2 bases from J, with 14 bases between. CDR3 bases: TGCGCCAGCACGGATCTAGTCGCCAACTATGGCTACACCTTC. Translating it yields CASTDLVANYGYTF.

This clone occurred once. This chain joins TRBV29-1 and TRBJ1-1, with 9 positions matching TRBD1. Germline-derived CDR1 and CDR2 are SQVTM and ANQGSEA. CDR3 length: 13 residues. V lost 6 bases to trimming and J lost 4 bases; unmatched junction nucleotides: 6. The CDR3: CSVLTGGGTEAFF. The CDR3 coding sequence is TGCAGCGTACTGACAGGGGGTGGCACTGAAGCTTTCTTT.

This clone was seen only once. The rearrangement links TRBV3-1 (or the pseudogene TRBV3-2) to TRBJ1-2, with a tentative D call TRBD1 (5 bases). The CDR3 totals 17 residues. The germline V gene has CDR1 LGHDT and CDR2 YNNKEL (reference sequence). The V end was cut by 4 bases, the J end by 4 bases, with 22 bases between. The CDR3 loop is CASSPGLKADLAYGYTF. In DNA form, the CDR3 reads TGTGCCAGCAGCCCAGGGCTTAAGGCAGACTTAGCCTATGGCTACACCTTC.

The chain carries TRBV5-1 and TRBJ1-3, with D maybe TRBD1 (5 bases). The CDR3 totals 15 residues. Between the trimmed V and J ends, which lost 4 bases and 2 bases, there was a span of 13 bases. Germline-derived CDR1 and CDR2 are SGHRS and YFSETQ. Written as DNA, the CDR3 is TGCGCCAGCAGCGCCGACCTGACAGCTGGAAACACCATATATTTT. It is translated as CASSADLTAGNTIYF.

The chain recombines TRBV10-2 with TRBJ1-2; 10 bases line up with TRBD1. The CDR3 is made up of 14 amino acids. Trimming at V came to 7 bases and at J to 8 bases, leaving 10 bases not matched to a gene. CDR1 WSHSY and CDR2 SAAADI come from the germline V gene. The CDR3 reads CASNRDRGSLGYTF. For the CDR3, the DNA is TGCGCCAGCAACAGGGACAGGGGCTCCCTGGGCTACACCTTC.

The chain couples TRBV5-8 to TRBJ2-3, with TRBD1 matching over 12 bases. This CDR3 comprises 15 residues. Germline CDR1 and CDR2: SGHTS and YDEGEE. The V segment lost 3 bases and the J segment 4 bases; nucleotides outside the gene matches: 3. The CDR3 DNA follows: TGTGCCAGCAGCTGGGGGGACAGGGGGCCAGATACGCAGTATTTT. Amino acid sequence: CASSWGDRGPDTQYF.

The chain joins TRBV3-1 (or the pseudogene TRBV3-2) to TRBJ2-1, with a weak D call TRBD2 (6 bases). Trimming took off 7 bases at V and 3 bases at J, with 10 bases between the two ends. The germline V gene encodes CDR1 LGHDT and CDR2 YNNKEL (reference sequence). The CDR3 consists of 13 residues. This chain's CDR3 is CASNGGFYNEQFF. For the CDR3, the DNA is TGTGCCAGCAATGGGGGGTTCTACAATGAGCAGTTCTTC.

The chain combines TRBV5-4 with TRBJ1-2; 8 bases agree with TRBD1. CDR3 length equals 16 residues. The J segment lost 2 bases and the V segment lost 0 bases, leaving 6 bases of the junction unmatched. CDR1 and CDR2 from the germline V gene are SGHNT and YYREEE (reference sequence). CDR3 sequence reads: CASSLEAGGLNYGYTF. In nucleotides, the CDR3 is TGTGCCAGCAGCTTGGAGGCAGGGGGCCTCAACTATGGCTACACCTTC.

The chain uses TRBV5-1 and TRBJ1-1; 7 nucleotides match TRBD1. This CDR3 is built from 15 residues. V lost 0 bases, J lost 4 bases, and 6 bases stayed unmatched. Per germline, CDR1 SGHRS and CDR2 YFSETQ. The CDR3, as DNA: TGCGCCAGCAGCTTGGGTGACAGGGCGGGCACTGAAGCTTTCTTT. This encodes CASSLGDRAGTEAFF.

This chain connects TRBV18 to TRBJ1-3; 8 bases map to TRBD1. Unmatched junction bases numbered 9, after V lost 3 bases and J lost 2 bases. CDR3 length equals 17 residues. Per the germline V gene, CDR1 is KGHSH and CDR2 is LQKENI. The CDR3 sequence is CASSPPGQEVAGNTIYF. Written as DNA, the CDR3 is TGTGCCAGCTCACCTCCGGGACAGGAGGTTGCTGGAAACACCATATATTTT.

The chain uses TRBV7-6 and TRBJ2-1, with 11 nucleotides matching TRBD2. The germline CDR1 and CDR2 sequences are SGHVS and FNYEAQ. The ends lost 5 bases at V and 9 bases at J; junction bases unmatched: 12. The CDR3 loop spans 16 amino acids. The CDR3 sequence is CASSQRISGGAPEQFF. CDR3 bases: TGTGCCAGCAGCCAGAGGATTAGCGGGGGGGCCCCTGAGCAGTTCTTC.

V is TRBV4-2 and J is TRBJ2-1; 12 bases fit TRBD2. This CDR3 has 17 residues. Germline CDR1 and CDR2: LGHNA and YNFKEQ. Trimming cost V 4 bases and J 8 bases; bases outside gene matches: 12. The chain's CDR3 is CASSRVLAGGLSDEQFF. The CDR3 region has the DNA TGTGCCAGCAGCCGCGTACTAGCGGGGGGACTTAGCGATGAGCAGTTCTTC.

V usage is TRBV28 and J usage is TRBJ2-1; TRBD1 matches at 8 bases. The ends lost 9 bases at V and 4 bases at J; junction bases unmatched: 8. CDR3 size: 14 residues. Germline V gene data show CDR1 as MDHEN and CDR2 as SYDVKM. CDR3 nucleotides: TGTGCCAGACCCGGGACAGGACCTTACAATGAGCAGTTCTTC. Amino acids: CARPGTGPYNEQFF.

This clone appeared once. The CDR3 is CASNPLAGSSYNEQFF. DNA of the CDR3: TGTGCCAGCAATCCACTAGCGGGGAGCTCCTACAATGAGCAGTTCTTC. The V gene is TRBV5-5, the J gene TRBJ2-1, with 10 bases lining up with TRBD2. Germline trimming cut 6 bases from V and 0 bases from J; bases unmatched to any gene: 6. The length of the CDR3 is 16 residues. Germline CDR1 SGHKS, CDR2 YYEKEE (reference sequence). Supplemented by reference TRBV5-5 and TRBJ2-1, the full variable domain reads DAGVTQSPTHLIKTRGQQVTLRCSPISGHKSVSWYQQVLGQGPQFIFQYYEKEERGRGNFPDRFSARQFPNYSSELNVNALLLGDSALYLCASNPLAGSSYNEQFFGPGTRLTVL.

CDR3 in amino acids: CASSSSLISYGYTF. The CDR3 DNA reads TGTGCCAGCAGCTCTAGCCTGATTAGCTATGGCTACACCTTC. The chain recombines TRBV7-2 with TRBJ1-2, with D unresolved. Trimming pared 4 bases from V and 4 bases from J, leaving 13 bases between. Germline lookup yields CDR1 SGHTA and CDR2 FQGNSA. This CDR3 has 14 residues. Full variable domain (remainder filled in from reference TRBV7-2 and TRBJ1-2): GAGVSQSPSNKVTEKGKDVELRCDPISGHTALYWYRQSLGQGLEFLIYFQGNSAPDKSGLPSDRFSAERTGGSVSTLTIQRTQQEDSAVYLCASSSSLISYGYTFGSGTRLTVV.

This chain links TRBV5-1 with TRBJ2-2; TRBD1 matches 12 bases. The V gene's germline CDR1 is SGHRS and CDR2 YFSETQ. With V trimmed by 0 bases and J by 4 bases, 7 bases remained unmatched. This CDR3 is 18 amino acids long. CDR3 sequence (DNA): TGCGCCAGCAGCTTGGCCCCGGGACAGGGGGCTACCACCGGGGAGCTGTTTTTT. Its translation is CASSLAPGQGATTGELFF.

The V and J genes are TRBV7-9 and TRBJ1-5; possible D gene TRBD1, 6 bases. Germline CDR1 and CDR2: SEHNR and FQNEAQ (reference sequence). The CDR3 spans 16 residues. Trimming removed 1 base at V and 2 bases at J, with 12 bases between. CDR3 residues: CASSLGAGAGNQPQHF. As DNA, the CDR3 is TGTGCCAGCAGCTTAGGAGCGGGGGCAGGCAATCAGCCCCAGCATTTT.

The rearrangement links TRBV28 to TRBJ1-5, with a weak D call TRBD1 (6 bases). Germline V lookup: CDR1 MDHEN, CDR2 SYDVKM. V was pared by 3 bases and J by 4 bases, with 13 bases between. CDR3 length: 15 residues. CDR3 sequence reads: CASSLGHPGNQPQHF. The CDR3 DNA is TGTGCCAGCAGTTTGGGACACCCGGGGAATCAGCCCCAGCATTTT.

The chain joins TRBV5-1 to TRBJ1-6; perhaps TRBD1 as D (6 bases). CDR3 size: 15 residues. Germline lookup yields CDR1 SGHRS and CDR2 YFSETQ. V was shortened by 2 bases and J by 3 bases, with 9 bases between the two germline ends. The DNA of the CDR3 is TGCGCCAGCAGCTTTCAGACAGGCTATAATTCACCCCTCCACTTT. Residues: CASSFQTGYNSPLHF.

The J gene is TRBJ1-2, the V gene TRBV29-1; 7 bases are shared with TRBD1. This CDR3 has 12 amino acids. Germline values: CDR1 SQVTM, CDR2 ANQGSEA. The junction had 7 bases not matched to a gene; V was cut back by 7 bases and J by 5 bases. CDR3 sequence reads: CSDDRAGYGYTF. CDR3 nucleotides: TGCAGCGATGACAGGGCGGGGTATGGCTACACCTTC.